This TCR beta chain appears in the sequencing data of a study of patients and donors after allogeneic stem cell transplantation. This clonotype has only a few counts. MiXCR, run by TCRdb on the RT-PCR reads, gives a single entry per CDR3 protein. The table has some 880,000 distinct CDR3 sequences, roughly 18% seen once. Trimming pared 6 bases from V and 6 bases from J, leaving 24 bases between. The CDR3 is 16 amino acids. V usage is TRBV12-3 or TRBV12-4 and J usage is TRBJ2-7, with a possible D match to TRBD2 (5 bases). The source is a human donor who was either an allogeneic HSCT recipient or a stem cell or donor lymphocyte infusion donor (not recorded which). It is not recorded whose cells these are; they may come from a transplant donor. Sequenced sample: blood, either unsorted or a sorted T cell fraction (not recorded which). CDR3 sequence (DNA): TGTGCCAGCAGCCCTGACGAGCGCAGTCGGGGTTCCGAGCAGTACTTC. Protein product: CASSPDERSRGSEQYF.